The clone carrying this TCR beta chain has at least ten counts. Its antigen remains unidentified. This specimen belongs to a study of T cell repertoires in cytomegalovirus infection. Study-level information: The public TCR beta signatures pointed to both CMV infection and matching HLA type. Points from the study as a whole: HLA-C-restricted TCR beta clonotypes specific for CMV led the ex vivo response.

MiXCR, run by TCRdb on the reads, gives a single entry per CDR3 protein. The repertoire consists of about 310,000 distinct CDR3 sequences, with around a sixth occurring once and the leading ten covering about 11%. Trimming cost V 6 bases and J 4 bases, with 15 bases left between them. The CDR3 loop spans 14 amino acids. Sequenced material: PBMCs. This sequence was found in a human donor in good health (CMV status not recorded). Some clones in this sample may be carry-over from other donors' samples. The chain is built from TRBV12-3 or TRBV12-4 and TRBJ1-2; weak D call: TRBD1 (6 bases). The chain's CDR3 is CASRTQQGAYGYTF. CDR3 sequence (DNA): TGTGCCAGCAGAACCCAACAGGGTGCCTATGGCTACACCTTC.